This entry concerns a single T cell receptor beta chain. What it recognizes is unknown. The record originates from a study of shared clonotypes between healthy human individuals. Study summary: Per-donor plates numbered three CD4 naive, three CD4 memory, two CD8 naive and one CD8 memory. Overall study findings and caveats: Incompleteness in sorted-subset sequencing, despite large depth, was shown by rarefaction. Sharing across four donors was seen in 4% to 6.5% of naive CD4 clonotypes.

The repertoire was sequenced with immunoSEQ multiplex PCR; TCRdb's copy has only in-frame clones and lacks some. This sample has approximately 640,000 clones, with 72% found just once. V lost 0 bases, J lost 5 bases, and 6 bases stayed unmatched. Germline CDR1 is SGHRS and CDR2 is YFSETQ. The CDR3 spans 16 residues. Material: memory CD4+ T cells sorted from blood. Described subset: CD45RA-negative fraction. The genes are TRBV5-1 and TRBJ2-2; the match to TRBD1 covers 8 bases. The sequence was obtained from a woman in her twenties or thirties in good health. DNA for the CDR3: TGCGCCAGCAGCTTGGCGACAGGGGTATTGACCGGGGAGCTGTTTTTT. This sequence encodes CASSLATGVLTGELFF.